This TCR beta chain came from a study of T cells in Graves' hyperthyroidism and ophthalmopathy. Study-wide points: Ophthalmopathy was told apart from stable hyperthyroidism by a 13 V-J model. In the blood, most expanded thyroid clonotypes above 0.001 appeared as well.

V lost 6 bases and J lost 7, with 19 bases in between. The CDR3 sequence is 15 residues long. This clonotype occurred a few times. What it binds is not known. Amplified TCR beta CDR3 regions derived from RNA transcripts. Initially, a first-round RT-PCR of the TCR CDR3 employed the HTBI primer set. TCRdb fed the multiplex PCR reads into MiXCR, producing one record per CDR3 protein. The sample has fewer than 650,000 distinct CDR3 sequences, 14% seen once. This receptor was obtained from a woman younger than 35 with Graves' ophthalmopathy. The V gene is TRBV12-3 or TRBV12-4, the J gene TRBJ2-1, with D tentatively TRBD2 (6 bases). Sequencing was carried out using blood. The CDR3 DNA sequence: TGTGCCAGCAGGTTGGGGAGGAGGGTAGGAAATGAGCAGTTCTTC. It translates to CASRLGRRVGNEQFF.